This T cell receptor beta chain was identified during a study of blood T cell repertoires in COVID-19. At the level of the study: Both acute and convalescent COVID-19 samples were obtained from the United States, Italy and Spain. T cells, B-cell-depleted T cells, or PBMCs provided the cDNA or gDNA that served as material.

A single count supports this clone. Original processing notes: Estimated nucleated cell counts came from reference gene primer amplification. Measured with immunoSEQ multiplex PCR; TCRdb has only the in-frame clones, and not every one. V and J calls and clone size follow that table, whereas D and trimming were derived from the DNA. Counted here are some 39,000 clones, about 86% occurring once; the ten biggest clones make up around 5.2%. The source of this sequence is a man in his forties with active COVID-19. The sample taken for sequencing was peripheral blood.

The CDR3 loop is CASSRGINEKLFF. CDR3 bases: TGTGCCAGCAGTCGGGGTATTAATGAAAAACTGTTTTTT. The rearrangement uses TRBV12-3 or TRBV12-4 and TRBJ1-4, with D uncertain. This CDR3 has 13 residues. V lost 5 bases to trimming and J lost 4 bases, with 8 bases between them.